The clone carrying this TCR beta chain was seen more than once but under ten times. Its target is not known. This sample is drawn from a study of siplizumab effects on memory and regulatory T cells. Notes on the study in general: Naive T cells, seemingly more diverse than memory cells, seemed major alloresponse contributors. Siplizumab significantly lowered the alloreactive sequences that could be traced to unstimulated CD4+ memory cells. There was no confirmation of the suppressive function of proliferating Tregs from siplizumab cultures. A naive or memory phenotype could not be assigned to roughly 75-95% of the proliferating CD4+ or CD8+ clones.

Clones were sequenced by immunoSEQ multiplex PCR, and TCRdb holds only the in-frame ones, with some missing. The sample lists roughly 100,000 clones, around 90% seen once, with approximately 12% in the top ten. The sequence derives from a human donor in good health. What was sequenced was non-Treg CD4+ T cells sorted from blood.

This chain's CDR3 is CASSEARDRLFF. CDR3 coding DNA: TGCGCCAGCAGTGAGGCCCGGGACAGACTCTTCTTT. The V call is TRBV10-1, the J call TRBJ1-1; 7 bases are shared with TRBD1. Germline CDR1 and CDR2: WNHNN and SYGVQD (reference sequence). The V gene end was trimmed by 2 bases and the J gene end by 14 bases; junction bases not matched to a gene: 8. The CDR3 runs 12 residues.